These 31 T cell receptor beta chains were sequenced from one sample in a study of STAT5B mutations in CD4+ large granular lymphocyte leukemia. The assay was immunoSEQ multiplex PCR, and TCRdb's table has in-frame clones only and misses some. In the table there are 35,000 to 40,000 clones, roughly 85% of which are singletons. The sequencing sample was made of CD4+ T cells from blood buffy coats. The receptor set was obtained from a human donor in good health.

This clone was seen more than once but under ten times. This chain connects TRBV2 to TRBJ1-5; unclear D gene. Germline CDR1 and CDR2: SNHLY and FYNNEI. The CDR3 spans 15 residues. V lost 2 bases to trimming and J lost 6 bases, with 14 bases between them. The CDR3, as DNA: TGTGCCAGCAGTGAAAGGGCCGCTAGCGGTCAGCCCCAGCATTTT. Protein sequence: CASSERAASGQPQHF.

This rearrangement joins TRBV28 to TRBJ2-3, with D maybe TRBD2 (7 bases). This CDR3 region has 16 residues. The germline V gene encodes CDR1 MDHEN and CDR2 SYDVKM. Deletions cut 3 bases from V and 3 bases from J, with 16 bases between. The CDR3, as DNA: TGTGCCAGCAGTTTGGGTTGGGGGGGCTCGACAGATACGCAGTATTTT. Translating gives CASSLGWGGSTDTQYF.

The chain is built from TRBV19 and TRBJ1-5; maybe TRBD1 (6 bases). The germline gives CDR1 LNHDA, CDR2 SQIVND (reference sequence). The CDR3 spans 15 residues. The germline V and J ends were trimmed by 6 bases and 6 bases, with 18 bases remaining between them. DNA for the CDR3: TGTGCCAGTAGGAATTCCCAGGGGCAGTTTCAGCCCCAGCATTTT. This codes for CASRNSQGQFQPQHF.

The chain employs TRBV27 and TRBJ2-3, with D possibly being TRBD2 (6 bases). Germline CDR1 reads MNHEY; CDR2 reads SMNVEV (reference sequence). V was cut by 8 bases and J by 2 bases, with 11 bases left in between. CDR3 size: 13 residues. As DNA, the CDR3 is TGTGCCAGCCGGGACTTTCACACAGATACGCAGTATTTT. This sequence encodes CASRDFHTDTQYF.

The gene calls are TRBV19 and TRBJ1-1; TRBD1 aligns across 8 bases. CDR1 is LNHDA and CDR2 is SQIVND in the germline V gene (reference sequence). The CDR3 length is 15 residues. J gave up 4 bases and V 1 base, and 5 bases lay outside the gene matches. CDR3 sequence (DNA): TGTGCCAGTAGTATAGGCCGACAGGGGACCACTGAAGCTTTCTTT. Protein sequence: CASSIGRQGTTEAFF.

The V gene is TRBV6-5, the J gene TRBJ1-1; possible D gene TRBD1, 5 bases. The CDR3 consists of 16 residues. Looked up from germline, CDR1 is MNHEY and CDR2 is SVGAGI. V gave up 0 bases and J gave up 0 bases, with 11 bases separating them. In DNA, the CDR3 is TGTGCCAGCAGTTACTCGGGACGCACTTTGAACACTGAAGCTTTCTTT. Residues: CASSYSGRTLNTEAFF.

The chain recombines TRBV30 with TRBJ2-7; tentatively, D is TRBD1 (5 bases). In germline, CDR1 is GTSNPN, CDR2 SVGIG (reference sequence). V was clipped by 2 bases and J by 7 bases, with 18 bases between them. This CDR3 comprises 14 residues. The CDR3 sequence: CAWSWAGRTGEQYF. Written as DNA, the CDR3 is TGTGCCTGGAGTTGGGCAGGGCGGACCGGGGAGCAGTACTTC.

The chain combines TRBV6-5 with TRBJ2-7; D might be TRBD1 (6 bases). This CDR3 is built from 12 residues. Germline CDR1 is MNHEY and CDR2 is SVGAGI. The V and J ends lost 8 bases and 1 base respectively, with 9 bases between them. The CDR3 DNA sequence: TGTGCCAGCGGGGGACAATCCTACGAGCAGTACTTC. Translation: CASGGQSYEQYF.

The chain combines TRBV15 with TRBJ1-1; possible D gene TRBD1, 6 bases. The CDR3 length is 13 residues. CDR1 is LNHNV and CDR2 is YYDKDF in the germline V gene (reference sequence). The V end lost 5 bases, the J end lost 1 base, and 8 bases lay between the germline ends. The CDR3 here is CATSAGANTEAFF. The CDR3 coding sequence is TGTGCCACCAGCGCGGGGGCGAACACTGAAGCTTTCTTT.

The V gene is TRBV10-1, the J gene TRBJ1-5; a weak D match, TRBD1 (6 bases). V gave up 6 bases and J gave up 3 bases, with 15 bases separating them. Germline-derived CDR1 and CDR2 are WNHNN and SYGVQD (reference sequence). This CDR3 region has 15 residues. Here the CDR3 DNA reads TGCGCCAGCAGCCAATTTACAGGGTACAATCAGCCCCAGCATTTT. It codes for CASSQFTGYNQPQHF.

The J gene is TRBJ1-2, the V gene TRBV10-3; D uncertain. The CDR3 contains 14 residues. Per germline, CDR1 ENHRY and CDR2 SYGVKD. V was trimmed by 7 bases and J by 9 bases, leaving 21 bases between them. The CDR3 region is CAITSAEGNKRYTF. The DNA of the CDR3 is TGTGCCATCACTTCAGCCGAGGGAAATAAACGCTACACCTTC.

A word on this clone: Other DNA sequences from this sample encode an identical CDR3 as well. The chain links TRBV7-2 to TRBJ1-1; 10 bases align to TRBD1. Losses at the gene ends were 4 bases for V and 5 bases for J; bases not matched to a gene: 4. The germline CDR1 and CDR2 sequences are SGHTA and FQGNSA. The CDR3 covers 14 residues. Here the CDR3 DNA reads TGTGCCAGCAGCTCGGGACAGGGGCGAACTGAAGCTTTCTTT. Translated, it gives CASSSGQGRTEAFF.

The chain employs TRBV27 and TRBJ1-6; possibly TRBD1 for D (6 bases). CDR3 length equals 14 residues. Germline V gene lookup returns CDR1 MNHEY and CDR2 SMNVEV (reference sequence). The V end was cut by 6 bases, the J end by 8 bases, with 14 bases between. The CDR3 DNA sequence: TGTGCCAGCAGGGACAGAGGGGGGCATTCACCCCTCCACTTT. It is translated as CASRDRGGHSPLHF.

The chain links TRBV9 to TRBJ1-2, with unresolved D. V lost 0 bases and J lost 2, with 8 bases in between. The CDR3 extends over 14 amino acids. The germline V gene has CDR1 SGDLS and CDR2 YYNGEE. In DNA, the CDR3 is TGTGCCAGCAGCGTAGGGAAGGAGAACTATGGCTACACCTTC. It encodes CASSVGKENYGYTF.

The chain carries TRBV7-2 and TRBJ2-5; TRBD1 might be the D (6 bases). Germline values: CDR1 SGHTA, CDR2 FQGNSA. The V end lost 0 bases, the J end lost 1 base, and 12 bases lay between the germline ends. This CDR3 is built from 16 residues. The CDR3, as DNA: TGTGCCAGCAGCTTAGCTATGGGGGCTATCCAAGAGACCCAGTACTTC. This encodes CASSLAMGAIQETQYF.

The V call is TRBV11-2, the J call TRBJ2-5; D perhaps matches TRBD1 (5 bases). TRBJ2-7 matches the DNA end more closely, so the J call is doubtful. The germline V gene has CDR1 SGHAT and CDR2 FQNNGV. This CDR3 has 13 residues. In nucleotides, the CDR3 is TGTGCCAGCAGCTTAGGCAGGGCCAACGAGCAGTACTTC. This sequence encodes CASSLGRANEQYF.

As DNA, the CDR3 is TGTGCCAGCAGTTTGGGACAGGGGGCAAATGAGCAGTTCTTC. Protein product: CASSLGQGANEQFF. The chain carries TRBV6-5 and TRBJ2-1; 12 nucleotides line up with TRBD1. J gave up 7 bases and V 4 bases, and 2 bases lay outside the gene matches. The germline V gene has CDR1 MNHEY and CDR2 SVGAGI. The CDR3 runs 14 residues.

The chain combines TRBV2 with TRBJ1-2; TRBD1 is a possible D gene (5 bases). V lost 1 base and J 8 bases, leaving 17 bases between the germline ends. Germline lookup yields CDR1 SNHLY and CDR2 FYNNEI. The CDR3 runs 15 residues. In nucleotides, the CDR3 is TGTGCCAGCAGTGAAGACAGGACGGCTTCCTGGGGCTACACCTTC. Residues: CASSEDRTASWGYTF.

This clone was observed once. The CDR3 here is CASSKARRGLAEAFF. CDR3 sequence (DNA): TGTGCCAGCAGCAAAGCGCGTAGGGGGCTGGCTGAAGCTTTCTTT. The chain has TRBV21-1 and TRBJ1-1; the table calls TRBD1, which could not be checked here. TRBV21-1 is a listed pseudogene. The CDR3 is 15 amino acids.

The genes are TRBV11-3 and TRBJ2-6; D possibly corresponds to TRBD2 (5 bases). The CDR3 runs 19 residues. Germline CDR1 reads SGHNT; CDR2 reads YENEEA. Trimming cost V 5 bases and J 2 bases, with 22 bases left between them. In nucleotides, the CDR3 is TGTGCCAGCAGCCCTGGAACCCTGACGGGATACGCTGGGGCCAACGTCCTGACTTTC. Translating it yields CASSPGTLTGYAGANVLTF.

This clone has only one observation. In DNA form, the CDR3 reads TGTGCCAGCAGTGAACGGCGGGGACCCACTGAAGCTTTCTTT. This gives the protein CASSERRGPTEAFF. The chain couples TRBV6-1 to TRBJ1-1; D may be TRBD1 (5 bases). Germline V gene sequence: CDR1 MNHNS, CDR2 SASEGT. The germline V and J ends were trimmed by 2 bases and 4 bases, with 11 bases remaining between them. The CDR3 totals 14 residues.

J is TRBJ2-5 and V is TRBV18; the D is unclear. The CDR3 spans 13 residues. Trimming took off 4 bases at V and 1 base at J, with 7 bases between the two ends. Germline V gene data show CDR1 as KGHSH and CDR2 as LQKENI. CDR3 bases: TGTGCCAGCTCACAGAACACCCAAGAGACCCAGTACTTC. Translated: CASSQNTQETQYF.

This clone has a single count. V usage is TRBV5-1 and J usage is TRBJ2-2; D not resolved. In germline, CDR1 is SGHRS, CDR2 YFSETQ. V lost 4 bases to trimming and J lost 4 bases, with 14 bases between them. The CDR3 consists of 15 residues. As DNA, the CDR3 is TGCGCCAGCAGCACCCGGGCTTCGCGCACCGGGGAGCTGTTTTTT. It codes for CASSTRASRTGELFF.

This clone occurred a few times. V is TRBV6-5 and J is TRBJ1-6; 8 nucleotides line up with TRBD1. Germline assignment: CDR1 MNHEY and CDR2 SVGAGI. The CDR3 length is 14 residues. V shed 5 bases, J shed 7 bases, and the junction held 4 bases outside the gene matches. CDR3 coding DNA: TGTGCCAGCAGTGGGCGACAGGGGAATTCACCCCTCCACTTT. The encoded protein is CASSGRQGNSPLHF.

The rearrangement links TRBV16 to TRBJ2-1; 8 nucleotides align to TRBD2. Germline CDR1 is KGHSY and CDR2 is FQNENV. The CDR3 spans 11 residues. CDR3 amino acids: CGTSSYNEQFF. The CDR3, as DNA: TGTGGGACTAGCAGCTACAATGAGCAGTTCTTC.

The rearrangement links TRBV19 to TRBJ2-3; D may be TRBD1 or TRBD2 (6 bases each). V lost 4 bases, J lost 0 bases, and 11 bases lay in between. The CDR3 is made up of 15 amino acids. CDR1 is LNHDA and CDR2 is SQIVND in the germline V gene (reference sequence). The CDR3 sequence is CASSNGGPSTDTQYF. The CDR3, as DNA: TGTGCCAGTAGTAACGGGGGCCCTAGCACAGATACGCAGTATTTT. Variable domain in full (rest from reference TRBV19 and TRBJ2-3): DGGITQSPKYLFRKEGQNVTLSCEQNLNHDAMYWYRQDPGQGLRLIYYSQIVNDFQKGDIAEGYSVSREKKESFPLTVTSAQKNPTAFYLCASSNGGPSTDTQYFGPGTRLTVL.

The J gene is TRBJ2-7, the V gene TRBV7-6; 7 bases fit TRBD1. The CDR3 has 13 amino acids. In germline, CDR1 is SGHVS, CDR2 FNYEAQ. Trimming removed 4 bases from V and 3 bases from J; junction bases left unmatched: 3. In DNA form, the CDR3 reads TGTGCCAGCAGCTCCCGGGACAGCTACGAGCAGTACTTC. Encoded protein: CASSSRDSYEQYF.

The CDR3 sequence is CASSLDSGELFF. The CDR3 coding sequence is TGTGCCAGCAGCTTAGACTCCGGGGAGCTGTTTTTT. This chain links TRBV11-3 with TRBJ2-2; D uncertain. The germline V gene has CDR1 SGHNT and CDR2 YENEEA. The CDR3 has 12 residues. Between the trimmed V and J ends, which lost 0 bases and 6 bases, there was a span of 2 bases.

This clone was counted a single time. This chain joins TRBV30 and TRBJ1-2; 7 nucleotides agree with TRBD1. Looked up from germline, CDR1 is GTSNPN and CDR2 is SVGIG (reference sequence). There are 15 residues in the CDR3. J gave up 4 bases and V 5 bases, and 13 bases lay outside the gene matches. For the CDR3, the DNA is TGTGCCTGGGACCCCAGTCAGGGGGAGACCTATGGCTACACCTTC. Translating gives CAWDPSQGETYGYTF. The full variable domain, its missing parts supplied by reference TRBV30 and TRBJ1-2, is SQTIHQWPATLVQPVGSPLSLECTVEGTSNPNLYWYRQAAGRGLQLLFYSVGIGQISSEVPQNLSASRPQDRQFILSSKKLLLSDSGFYLCAWDPSQGETYGYTFGSGTRLTVV.

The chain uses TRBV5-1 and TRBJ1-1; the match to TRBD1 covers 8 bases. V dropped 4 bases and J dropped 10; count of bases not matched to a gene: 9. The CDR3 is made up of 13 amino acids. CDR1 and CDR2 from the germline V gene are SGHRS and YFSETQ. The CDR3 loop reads CASSPGQGIRAFF. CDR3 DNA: TGCGCCAGCAGCCCTGGACAGGGCATTAGAGCTTTCTTT.

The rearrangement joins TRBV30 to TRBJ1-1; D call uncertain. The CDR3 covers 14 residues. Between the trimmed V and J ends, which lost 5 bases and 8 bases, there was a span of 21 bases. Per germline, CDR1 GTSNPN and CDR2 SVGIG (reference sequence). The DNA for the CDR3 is TGTGCCTGGGGAGCGGGGTTGTTGGAATGGGAAGCTTTCTTT. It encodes CAWGAGLLEWEAFF.